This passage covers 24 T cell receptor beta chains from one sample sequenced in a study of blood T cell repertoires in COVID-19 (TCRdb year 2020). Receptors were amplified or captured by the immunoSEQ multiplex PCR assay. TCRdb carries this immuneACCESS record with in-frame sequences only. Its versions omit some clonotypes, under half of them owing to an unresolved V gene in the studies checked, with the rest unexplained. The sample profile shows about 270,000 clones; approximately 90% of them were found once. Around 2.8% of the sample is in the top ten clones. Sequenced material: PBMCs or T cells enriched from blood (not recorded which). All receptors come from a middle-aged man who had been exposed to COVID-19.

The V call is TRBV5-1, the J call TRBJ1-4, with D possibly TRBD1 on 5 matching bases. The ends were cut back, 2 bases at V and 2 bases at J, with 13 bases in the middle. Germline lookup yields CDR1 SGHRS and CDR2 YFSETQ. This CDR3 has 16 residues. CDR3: CASSLGHGITNEKLFF. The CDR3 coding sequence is TGCGCCAGCAGCTTAGGACACGGCATCACTAATGAAAAACTGTTTTTT.

This CDR3 reads CASSEGRGPSGNTIYF. CDR3 bases: TGTGCCAGCAGTGAAGGAAGGGGCCCATCGGGAAACACCATATATTTT. The chain combines TRBV2 with TRBJ1-3; the D gene is possibly TRBD1 (5 bases). Trimming shortened V by 1 base and J by 4 bases, and 14 bases separated the two germline ends. CDR3 length equals 16 residues. Germline V gene sequence: CDR1 SNHLY, CDR2 FYNNEI.

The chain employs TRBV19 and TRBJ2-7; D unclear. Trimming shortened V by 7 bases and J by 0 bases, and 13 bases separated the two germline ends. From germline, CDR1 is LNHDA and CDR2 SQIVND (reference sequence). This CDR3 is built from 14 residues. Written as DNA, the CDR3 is TGTGCCAGTAAGAGGAGAAGTAGCTCCTACGAGCAGTACTTC. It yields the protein CASKRRSSSYEQYF.

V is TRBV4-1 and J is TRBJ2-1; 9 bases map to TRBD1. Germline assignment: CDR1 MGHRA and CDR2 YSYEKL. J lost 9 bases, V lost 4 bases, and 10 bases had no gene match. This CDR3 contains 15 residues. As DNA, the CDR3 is TGCGCCAGCAGCCCCGGACAGGGGCCGCGGTCTGAGCAGTTCTTC. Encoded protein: CASSPGQGPRSEQFF.

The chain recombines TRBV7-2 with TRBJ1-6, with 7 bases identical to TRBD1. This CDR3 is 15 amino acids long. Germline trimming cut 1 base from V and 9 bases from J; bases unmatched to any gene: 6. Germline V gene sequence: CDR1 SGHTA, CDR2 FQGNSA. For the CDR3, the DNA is TGTGCCAGCAGCTTAGGGACAGGTTTCGGTTCACCCCTCCACTTT. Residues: CASSLGTGFGSPLHF.

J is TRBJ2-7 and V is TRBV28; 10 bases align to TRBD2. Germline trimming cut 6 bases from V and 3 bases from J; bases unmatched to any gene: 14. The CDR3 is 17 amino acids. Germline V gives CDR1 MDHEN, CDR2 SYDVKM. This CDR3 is CASRGAGGPVFGYEQYF. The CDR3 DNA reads TGTGCCAGCAGGGGAGCGGGAGGGCCAGTGTTCGGCTACGAGCAGTACTTC.

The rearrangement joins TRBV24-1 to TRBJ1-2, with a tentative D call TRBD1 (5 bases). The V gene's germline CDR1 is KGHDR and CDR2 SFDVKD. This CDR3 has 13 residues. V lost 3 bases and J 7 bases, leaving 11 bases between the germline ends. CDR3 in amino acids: CATSDLTEPGYTF. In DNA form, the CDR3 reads TGTGCCACCAGTGATCTGACAGAACCTGGCTACACCTTC.

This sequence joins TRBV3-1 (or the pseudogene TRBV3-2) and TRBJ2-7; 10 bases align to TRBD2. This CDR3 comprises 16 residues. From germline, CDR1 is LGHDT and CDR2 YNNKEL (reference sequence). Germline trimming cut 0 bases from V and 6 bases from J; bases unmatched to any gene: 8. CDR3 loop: CASSQERLAGACEQYF. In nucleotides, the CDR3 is TGTGCCAGCAGCCAAGAACGGCTAGCGGGAGCTTGCGAGCAGTACTTC.

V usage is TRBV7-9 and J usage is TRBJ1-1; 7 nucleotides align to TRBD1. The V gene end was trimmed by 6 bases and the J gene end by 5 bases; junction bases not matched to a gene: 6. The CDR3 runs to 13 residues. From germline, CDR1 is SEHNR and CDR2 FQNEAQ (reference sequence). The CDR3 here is CASSQQGWTEAFF. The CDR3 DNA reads TGTGCCAGCAGTCAACAGGGGTGGACTGAAGCTTTCTTT.

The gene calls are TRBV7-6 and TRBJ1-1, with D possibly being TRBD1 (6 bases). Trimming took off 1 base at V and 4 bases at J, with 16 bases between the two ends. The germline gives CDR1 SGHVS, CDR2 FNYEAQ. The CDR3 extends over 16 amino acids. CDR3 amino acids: CASSLGEQGWPTEAFF. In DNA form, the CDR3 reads TGTGCCAGCAGCTTAGGGGAACAGGGTTGGCCCACTGAAGCTTTCTTT.

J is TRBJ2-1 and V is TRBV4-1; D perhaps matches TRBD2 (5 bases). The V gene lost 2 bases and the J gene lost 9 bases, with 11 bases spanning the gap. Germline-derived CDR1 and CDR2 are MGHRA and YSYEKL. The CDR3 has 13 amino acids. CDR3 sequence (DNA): TGCGCCAGCAGCCAAACAGCGGCAGTTGAGCAGTTCTTC. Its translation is CASSQTAAVEQFF.

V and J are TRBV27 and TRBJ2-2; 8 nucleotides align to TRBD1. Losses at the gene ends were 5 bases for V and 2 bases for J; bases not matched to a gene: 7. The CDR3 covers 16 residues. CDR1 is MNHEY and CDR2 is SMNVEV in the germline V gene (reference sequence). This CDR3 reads CASSPLTGGNTGELFF. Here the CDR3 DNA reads TGTGCCAGCAGTCCCCTTACAGGGGGTAACACCGGGGAGCTGTTTTTT.

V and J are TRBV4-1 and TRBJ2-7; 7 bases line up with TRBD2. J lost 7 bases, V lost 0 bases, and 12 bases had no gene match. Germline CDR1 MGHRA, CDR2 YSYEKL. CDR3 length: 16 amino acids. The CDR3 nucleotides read TGCGCCAGCAGCCAAGATCAATCGGGAGGCTCCGGTGAGCAGTACTTC. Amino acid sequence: CASSQDQSGGSGEQYF.

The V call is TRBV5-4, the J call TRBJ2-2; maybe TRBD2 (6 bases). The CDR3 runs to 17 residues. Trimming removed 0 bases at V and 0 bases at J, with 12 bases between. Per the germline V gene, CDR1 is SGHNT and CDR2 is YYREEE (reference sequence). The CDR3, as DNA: TGTGCCAGCAGCTTGGAGCGCGCGGGGACGAACACCGGGGAGCTGTTTTTT. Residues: CASSLERAGTNTGELFF. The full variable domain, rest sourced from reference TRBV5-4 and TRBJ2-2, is ETGVTQSPTHLIKTRGQQVTLRCSSQSGHNTVSWYQQALGQGPQFIFQYYREEENGRGNFPPRFSGLQFPNYSSELNVNALELDDSALYLCASSLERAGTNTGELFFGEGSRLTVL.

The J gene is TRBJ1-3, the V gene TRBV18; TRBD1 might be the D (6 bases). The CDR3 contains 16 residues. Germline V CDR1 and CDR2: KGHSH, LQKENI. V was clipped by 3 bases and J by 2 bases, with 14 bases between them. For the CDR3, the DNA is TGTGCCAGCTCACCTGTACAGGGCCGGACTGGAAACACCATATATTTT. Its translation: CASSPVQGRTGNTIYF.

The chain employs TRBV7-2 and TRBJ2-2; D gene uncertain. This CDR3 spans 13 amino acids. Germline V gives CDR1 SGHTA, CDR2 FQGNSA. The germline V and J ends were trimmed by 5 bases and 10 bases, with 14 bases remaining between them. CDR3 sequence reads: CASSTRGPTELFF. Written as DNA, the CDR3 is TGTGCCAGCAGCACCCGTGGGCCGACGGAGCTGTTTTTT.

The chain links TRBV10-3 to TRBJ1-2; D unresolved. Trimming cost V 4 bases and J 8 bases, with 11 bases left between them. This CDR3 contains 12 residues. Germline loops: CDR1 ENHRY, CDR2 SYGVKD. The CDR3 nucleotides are TGTGCCATCAGTGTCGCGGGTGAAGGCTACACCTTC. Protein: CAISVAGEGYTF.

This CDR3 is CASSPPQRGNTIYF. Here the CDR3 DNA reads TGTGCCAGCAGTCCTCCTCAGCGTGGAAACACCATATATTTT. The chain has TRBV28 and TRBJ1-3; D is uncertain. The CDR3 has 14 amino acids. V lost 5 bases, J lost 3 bases, and 11 bases lay in between. The V gene's germline CDR1 is MDHEN and CDR2 SYDVKM.

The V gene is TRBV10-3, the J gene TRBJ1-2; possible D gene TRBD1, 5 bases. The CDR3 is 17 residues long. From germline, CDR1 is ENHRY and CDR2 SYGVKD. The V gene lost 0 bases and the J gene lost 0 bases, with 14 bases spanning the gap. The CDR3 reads CAISESVVTASNYGYTF. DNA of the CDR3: TGTGCCATCAGTGAGTCTGTCGTGACAGCCTCTAACTATGGCTACACCTTC.

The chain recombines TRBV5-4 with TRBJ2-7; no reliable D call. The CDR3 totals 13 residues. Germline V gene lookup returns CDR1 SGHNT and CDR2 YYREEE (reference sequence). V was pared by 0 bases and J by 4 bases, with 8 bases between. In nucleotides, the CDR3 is TGTGCCAGCAGCTTGGACCCGCAGTACGAGCAGTACTTC. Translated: CASSLDPQYEQYF.

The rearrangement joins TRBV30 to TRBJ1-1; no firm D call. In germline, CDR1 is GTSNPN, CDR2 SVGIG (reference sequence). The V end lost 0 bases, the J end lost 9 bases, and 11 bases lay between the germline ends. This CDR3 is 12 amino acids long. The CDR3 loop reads CAWSVGGNQAFF. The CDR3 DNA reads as TGTGCCTGGAGTGTAGGAGGGAACCAAGCTTTCTTT.

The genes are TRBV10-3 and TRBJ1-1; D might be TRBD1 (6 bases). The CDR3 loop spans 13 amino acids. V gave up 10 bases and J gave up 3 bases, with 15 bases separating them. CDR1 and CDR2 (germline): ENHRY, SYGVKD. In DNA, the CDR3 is TGTGCCACGTCAGGGGCGTCGGACACTGAAGCTTTCTTT. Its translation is CATSGASDTEAFF.

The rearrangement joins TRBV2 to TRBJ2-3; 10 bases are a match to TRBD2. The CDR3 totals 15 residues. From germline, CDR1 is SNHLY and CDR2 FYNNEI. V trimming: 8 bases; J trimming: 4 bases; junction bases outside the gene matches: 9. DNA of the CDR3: TGTGCCAGCGTGCGGCTAGCGGGAGCCCCAGATACGCAGTATTTT. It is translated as CASVRLAGAPDTQYF.

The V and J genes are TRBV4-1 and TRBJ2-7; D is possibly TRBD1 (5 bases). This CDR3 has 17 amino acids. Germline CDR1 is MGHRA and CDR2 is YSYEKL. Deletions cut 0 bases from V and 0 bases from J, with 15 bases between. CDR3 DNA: TGCGCCAGCAGCCAAGATAGGACAAGACCCTACTCCTACGAGCAGTACTTC. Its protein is CASSQDRTRPYSYEQYF.